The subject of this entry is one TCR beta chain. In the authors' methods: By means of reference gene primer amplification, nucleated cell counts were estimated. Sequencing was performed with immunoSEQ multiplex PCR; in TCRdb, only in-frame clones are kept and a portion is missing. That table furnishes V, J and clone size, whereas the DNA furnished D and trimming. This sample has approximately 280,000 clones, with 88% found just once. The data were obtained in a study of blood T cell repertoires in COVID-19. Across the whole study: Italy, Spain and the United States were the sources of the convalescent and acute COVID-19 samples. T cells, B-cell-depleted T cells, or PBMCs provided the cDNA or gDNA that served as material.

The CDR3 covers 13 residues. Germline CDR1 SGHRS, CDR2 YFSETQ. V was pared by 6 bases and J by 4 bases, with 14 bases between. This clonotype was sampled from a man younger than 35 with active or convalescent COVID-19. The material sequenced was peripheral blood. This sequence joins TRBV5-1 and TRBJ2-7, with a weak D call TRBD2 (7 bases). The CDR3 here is CASKIGGEYEQYF. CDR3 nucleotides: TGCGCCAGCAAGATAGGGGGGGAATACGAGCAGTACTTC.